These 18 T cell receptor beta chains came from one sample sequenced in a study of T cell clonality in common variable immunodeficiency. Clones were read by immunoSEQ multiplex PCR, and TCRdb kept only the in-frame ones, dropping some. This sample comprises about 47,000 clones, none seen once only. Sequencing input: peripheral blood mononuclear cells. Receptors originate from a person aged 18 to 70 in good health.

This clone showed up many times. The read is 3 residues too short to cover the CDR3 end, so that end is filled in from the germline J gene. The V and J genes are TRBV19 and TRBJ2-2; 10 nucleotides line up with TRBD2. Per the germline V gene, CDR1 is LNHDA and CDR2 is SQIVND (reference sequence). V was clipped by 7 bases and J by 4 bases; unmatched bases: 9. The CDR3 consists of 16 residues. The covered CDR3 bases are TGTGCCAGTACGACTGGAGCGGGGGGGCGCACCGGGGAG. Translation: CASTTGAGGRTGE. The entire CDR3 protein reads CASTTGAGGRTGELFF.

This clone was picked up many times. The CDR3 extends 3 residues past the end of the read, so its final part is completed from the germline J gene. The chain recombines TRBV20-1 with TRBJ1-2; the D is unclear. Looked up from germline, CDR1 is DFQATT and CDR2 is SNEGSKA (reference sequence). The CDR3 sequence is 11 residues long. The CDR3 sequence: CSAREGFDYTF. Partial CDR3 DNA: TGCAGTGCTAGGGAGGGTTTCGAC.

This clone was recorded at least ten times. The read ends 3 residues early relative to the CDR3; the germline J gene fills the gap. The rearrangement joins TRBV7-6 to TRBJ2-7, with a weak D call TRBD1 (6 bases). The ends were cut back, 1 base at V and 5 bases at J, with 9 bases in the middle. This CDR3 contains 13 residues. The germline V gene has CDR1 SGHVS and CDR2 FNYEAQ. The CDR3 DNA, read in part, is TGTGCCAGCAGCTTAGTAAAGGGGGACGAG. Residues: CASSLVKGDE. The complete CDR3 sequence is CASSLVKGDEQYF.

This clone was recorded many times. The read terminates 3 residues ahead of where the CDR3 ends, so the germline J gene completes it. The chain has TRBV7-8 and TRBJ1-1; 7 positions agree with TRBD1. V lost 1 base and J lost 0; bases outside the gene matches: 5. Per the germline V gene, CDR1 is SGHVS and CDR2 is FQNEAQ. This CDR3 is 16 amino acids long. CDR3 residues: CASSLVPTGVNTEAFF. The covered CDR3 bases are TGTGCCAGCAGCTTAGTACCCACAGGGGTGAACACTGAA.

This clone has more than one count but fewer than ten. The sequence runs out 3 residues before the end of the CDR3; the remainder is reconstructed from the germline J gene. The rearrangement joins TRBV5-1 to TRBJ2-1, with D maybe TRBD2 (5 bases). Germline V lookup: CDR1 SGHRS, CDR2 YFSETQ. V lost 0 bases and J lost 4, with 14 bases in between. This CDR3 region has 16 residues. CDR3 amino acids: CASSLESGPPYNEQFF. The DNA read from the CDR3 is TGCGCCAGCAGCTTGGAAAGCGGACCTCCATACAATGAG.

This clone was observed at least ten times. CDR3 DNA (partial): TGCGCCAGCAGTGACCTCTTTTTACAGGGGGCACTTGAAAAG. This sequence encodes CASSDLFLQGALEK. In full, the CDR3 is CASSDLFLQGALEKLFF. The chain recombines TRBV10-1 with TRBJ2-2; 9 positions agree with TRBD1. The read terminates 3 residues before the CDR3 end, so the remaining end is supplied by the germline J gene. CDR3 length: 17 residues. Germline V lookup: CDR1 WNHNN, CDR2 SYGVQD (reference sequence).

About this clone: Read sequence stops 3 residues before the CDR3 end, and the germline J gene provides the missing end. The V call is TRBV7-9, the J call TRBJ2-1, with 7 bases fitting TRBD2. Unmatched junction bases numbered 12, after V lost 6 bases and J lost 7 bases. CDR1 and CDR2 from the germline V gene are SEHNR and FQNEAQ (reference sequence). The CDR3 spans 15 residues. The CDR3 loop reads CASSTMGAGSNEQFF. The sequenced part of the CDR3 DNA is TGTGCCAGCAGTACCATGGGAGCGGGGTCTAATGAG.

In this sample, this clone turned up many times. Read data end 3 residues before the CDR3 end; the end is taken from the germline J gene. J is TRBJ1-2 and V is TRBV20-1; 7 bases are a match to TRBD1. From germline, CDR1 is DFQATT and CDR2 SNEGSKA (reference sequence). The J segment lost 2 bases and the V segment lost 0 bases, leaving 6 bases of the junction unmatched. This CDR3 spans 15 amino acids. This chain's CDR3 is CSARDEGAQNYGYTF. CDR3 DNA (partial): TGCAGTGCTAGAGATGAGGGGGCACAAAACTATGGC.

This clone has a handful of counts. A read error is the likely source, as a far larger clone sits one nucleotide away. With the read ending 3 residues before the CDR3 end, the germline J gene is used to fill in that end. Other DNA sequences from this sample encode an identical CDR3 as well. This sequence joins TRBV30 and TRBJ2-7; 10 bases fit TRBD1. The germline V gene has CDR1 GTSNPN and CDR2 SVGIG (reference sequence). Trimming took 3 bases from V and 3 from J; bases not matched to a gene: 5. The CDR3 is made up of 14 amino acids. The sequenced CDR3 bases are TGTGCCTGGAGAGCAGGGACAGGGGACTACGAG. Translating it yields CAWRAGTGDYE. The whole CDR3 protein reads CAWRAGTGDYEQYF.

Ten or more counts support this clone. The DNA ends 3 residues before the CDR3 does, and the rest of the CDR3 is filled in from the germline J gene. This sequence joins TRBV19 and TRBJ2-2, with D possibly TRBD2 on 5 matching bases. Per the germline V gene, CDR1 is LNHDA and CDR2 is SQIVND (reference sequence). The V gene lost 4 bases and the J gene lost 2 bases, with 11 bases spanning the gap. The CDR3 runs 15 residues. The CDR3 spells CASSRTLENTGELFF. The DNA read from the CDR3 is TGTGCCAGTAGTAGGACTCTGGAAAACACCGGGGAG.

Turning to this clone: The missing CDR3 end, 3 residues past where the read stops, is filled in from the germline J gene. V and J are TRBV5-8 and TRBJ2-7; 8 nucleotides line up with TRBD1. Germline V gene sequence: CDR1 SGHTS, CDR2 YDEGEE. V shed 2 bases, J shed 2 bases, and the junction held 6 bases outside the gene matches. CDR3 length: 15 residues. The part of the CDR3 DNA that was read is TGTGCCAGCAGCTTCCCGACAGGGGTTCCCTACGAG. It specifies CASSFPTGVPYE. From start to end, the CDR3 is CASSFPTGVPYEQYF. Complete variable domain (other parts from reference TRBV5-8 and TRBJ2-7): EAGVTQSPTHLIKTRGQQATLRCSPISGHTSVYWYQQALGLGLQFLLWYDEGEERNRGNFPPRFSGRQFPNYSSELNVNALELEDSALYLCASSFPTGVPYEQYFGPGTRLTVT.

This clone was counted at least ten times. This chain's CDR3 is CASSPGLLNYGYTF. Incomplete CDR3 DNA: TGTGCCAGCTCACCAGGGCTCCTCAACTATGGC. The chain is built from TRBV18 and TRBJ1-2; D is uncertain. The CDR3 end lies 3 residues beyond the end of the read and is filled in from the germline J gene. The CDR3 covers 14 residues. Germline V gene data show CDR1 as KGHSH and CDR2 as LQKENI. Trimming stripped 2 bases from V and 2 bases from J, with 9 bases between.

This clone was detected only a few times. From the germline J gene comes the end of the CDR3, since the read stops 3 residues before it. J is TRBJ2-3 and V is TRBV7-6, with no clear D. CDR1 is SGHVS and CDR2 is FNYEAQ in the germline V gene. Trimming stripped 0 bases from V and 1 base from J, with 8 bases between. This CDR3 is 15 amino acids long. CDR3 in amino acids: CASSLAAGGTDTQYF. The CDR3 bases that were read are TGTGCCAGCAGCTTAGCGGCAGGTGGCACAGATACG.

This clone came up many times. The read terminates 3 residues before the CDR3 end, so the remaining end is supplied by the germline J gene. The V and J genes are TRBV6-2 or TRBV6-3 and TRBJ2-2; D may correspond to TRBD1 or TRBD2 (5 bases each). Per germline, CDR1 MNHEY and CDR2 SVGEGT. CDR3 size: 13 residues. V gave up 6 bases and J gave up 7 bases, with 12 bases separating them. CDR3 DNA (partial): TGTGCCAGCAGCCCCCAGGGAGTCGGGGAG. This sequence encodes CASSPQGVGE. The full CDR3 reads CASSPQGVGELFF.

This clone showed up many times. Incomplete CDR3 DNA: TGTGCCAGCAGCTTAGTTTCCTCCGAGGGGACC. Translating gives CASSLVSSEGT. The whole CDR3 sequence is CASSLVSSEGTQYF. This chain links TRBV7-9 with TRBJ2-5; a possible D gene is TRBD2 (5 bases). The read stops 3 residues short of the end of the CDR3; the missing end is completed from the germline J gene. The CDR3 is 14 amino acids. The germline V gene has CDR1 SEHNR and CDR2 FQNEAQ (reference sequence). Trimming took 1 base from V and 7 from J, leaving 13 bases between them.

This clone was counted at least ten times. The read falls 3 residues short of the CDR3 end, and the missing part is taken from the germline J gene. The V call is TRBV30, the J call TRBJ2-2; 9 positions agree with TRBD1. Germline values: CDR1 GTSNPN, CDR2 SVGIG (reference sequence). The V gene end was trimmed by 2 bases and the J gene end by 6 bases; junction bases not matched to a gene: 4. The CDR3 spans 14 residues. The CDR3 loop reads CAWSWTGAPGELFF. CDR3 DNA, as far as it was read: TGTGCCTGGAGTTGGACAGGGGCCCCCGGGGAG.

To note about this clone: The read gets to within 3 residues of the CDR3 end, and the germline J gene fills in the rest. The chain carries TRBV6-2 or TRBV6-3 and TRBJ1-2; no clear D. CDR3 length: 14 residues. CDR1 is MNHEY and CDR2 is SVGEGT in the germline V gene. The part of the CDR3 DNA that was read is TGTGCCAGCAGTTACACGGGGATCACAGATACC. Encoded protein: CASSYTGITDT. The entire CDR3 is CASSYTGITDTYTF.

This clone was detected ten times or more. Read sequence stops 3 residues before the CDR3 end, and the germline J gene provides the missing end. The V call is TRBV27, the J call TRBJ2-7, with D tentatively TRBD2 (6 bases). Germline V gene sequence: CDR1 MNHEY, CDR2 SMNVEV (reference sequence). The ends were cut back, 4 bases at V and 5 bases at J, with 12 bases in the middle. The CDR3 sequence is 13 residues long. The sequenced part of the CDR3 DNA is TGTGCCAGCAGTTCCCCGGGACTGCACGAG. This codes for CASSSPGLHE. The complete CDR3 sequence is CASSSPGLHEQYF.